This TCR beta chain was identified during a study of PD-1 blockade in mismatch repair-deficient tumors. The study, taken as a whole, reports: Rapid post-treatment expansion, then contraction, generally preceding radiologic response, marked tumor-resident clones.

Germline values: CDR1 SQVTM, CDR2 ANQGSEA. V was clipped by 4 bases and J by 8 bases, with 11 bases between them. The CDR3 is made up of 11 amino acids. Clones were sequenced by immunoSEQ multiplex PCR, and TCRdb holds only the in-frame ones, with some missing. The data contain about 110,000 clones, roughly 80% of them singletons. This clone was seen just once. Its antigen is not identified. The receptor was derived from an adult with mismatch repair-deficient cancer. The chain uses TRBV29-1 and TRBJ1-2; no clear D gene. Sequenced material: peripheral blood, taken around 60 weeks after starting pembrolizumab. The CDR3 sequence: CSVAGGNGYTF. DNA for the CDR3: TGCAGCGTTGCGGGCGGAAACGGCTACACCTTC. Drawing the rest from reference TRBV29-1 and TRBJ1-2, the complete variable domain is SAVISQKPSRDICQRGTSLTIQCQVDSQVTMMFWYRQQPGQSLTLIATANQGSEATYESGFVIDKFPISRPNLTFSTLTVSNMSPEDSSIYLCSVAGGNGYTFGSGTRLTVV.